These T cell receptor beta chains were read from a single sample in a study of shared clonotypes between healthy human individuals. TCRdb keeps only in-frame clones here, not all; method: immunoSEQ multiplex PCR. The sample carries roughly 500,000 clones, 90% to 96% recorded once. Sample: naive CD4+ T cells sorted from blood. All receptors come from a woman aged 25 to 45 in good health. Both conserved end residues are part of each CDR3. A D gene is named only where the DNA matches it firmly. A row's size may be missing; if present it is once, few, many or a size class.

TRBJ1-4,TRBV30,NA,NA,CAWSLTGNTNEKLFF,TGTGCCTGGAGTCTTACAGGGAACACTAATGAAAAACTGTTTTTT
TRBJ2-4,TRBV7-2,NA,TRBD2,CASSLASQREIVLAKNIQYF,TGTGCCAGCAGCTTAGCGTCCCAGCGGGAGATAGTATTAGCCAAAAACATTCAGTACTTC
TRBJ1-5,TRBV7-2,NA,NA,CASSLGAGGNQPQHF,TGTGCCAGCAGCTTAGGGGCGGGAGGCAATCAGCCCCAGCATTTT
TRBJ2-7,TRBV7-9,NA,NA,CASSGLDRLFYEQYF,TGTGCCAGCAGCGGGCTAGACAGGTTGTTCTACGAGCAGTACTTC
TRBJ1-4,TRBV28,once,TRBD1,CASRPLGTGDEKLFF,TGTGCCAGCAGGCCCCTGGGGACAGGGGATGAAAAACTGTTTTTT
TRBJ2-1,TRBV11-2,NA,TRBD2,CASSFRRERSYNEQFF,TGTGCCAGCAGCTTTAGGCGGGAGAGGTCCTACAATGAGCAGTTCTTC
TRBJ1-1,TRBV6-6,once,NA,CASIHSLGGTEAFF,TGTGCCAGCATCCACTCTTTAGGAGGGACTGAAGCTTTCTTT
TRBJ2-3,TRBV5-4,once,TRBD1,CASSATGQGSDTQYF,TGTGCCAGCAGCGCTACGGGACAGGGGTCAGATACGCAGTATTTT
TRBJ2-7,TRBV30,NA,TRBD1,CAWTGTGYEQYF,TGTGCCTGGACCGGGACAGGGTACGAGCAGTACTTC
TRBJ2-7,TRBV10-1,NA,TRBD1,CASSEPGTGSHEQYF,TGCGCCAGCAGTGAACCAGGGACAGGGAGCCACGAGCAGTACTTC
TRBJ2-7,TRBV4-1,NA,NA,CASSQKFLSSYEQYF,TGCGCCAGCAGCCAAAAATTTCTGAGCTCCTACGAGCAGTACTTC
TRBJ2-1,TRBV5-4,NA,TRBD2,CASSFPSGRARNEQFF,TGTGCCAGCAGCTTCCCTAGCGGGAGGGCCCGGAATGAGCAGTTCTTC
TRBJ2-2,TRBV28,NA,TRBD1,CASSLGTGALGGELFF,TGTGCCAGCAGTTTAGGGACAGGCGCGTTAGGGGGGGAGCTGTTTTTT
TRBJ2-3,TRBV19,NA,TRBD2,CASSRGLAPPDTQYF,TGTGCCAGTAGTAGGGGACTAGCCCCGCCAGATACGCAGTATTTT
TRBJ2-7,TRBV28,NA,TRBD1,CASTTGGPYEQYF,TGTGCCAGCACAACAGGGGGGCCCTACGAGCAGTACTTC
TRBJ2-7,TRBV5-1,NA,TRBD2,CASSLVPSGNEQYF,TGCGCCAGCAGCTTGGTTCCTAGCGGGAACGAGCAGTACTTC
TRBJ2-1,TRBV19,once,TRBD2,CASRRLADNNEQFF,TGTGCCAGTAGGAGGCTAGCGGATAACAATGAGCAGTTCTTC
TRBJ1-5,TRBV18,NA,NA,CASSPWGLPGNQPQHF,TGTGCCAGCTCACCTTGGGGCCTCCCGGGGAATCAGCCCCAGCATTTT
TRBJ2-6,TRBV19,NA,NA,CASSIRILRSGANVLTF,TGTGCCAGTAGTATCAGGATACTTCGCTCTGGGGCCAACGTCCTGACTTTC
TRBJ1-1,TRBV19,NA,NA,CASKSAGRGVAFF,TGTGCCAGTAAATCGGCCGGACGGGGAGTAGCTTTCTTT
TRBJ2-4,TRBV19,NA,NA,CASSTQGYKNIQYF,TGTGCCAGTAGTACCCAGGGTTACAAAAACATTCAGTACTTC
TRBJ2-7,TRBV28,NA,NA,CASSPAPRRGYEQYF,TGTGCCAGCAGCCCGGCTCCGCGGAGGGGGTACGAGCAGTACTTC
TRBJ2-5,TRBV7-7,NA,NA,CASSLALGQETQYF,TGTGCCAGCAGCTTAGCGCTGGGACAAGAGACCCAGTACTTC
TRBJ1-1,TRBV7-8,NA,TRBD1,CASSLRQGDSNTEAFF,TGTGCCAGCAGCTTACGACAGGGTGATTCGAACACTGAAGCTTTCTTT
TRBJ2-1,TRBV28,NA,NA,CASSLRVQRSNEQFF,TGTGCCAGCAGTTTACGTGTGCAAAGATCCAATGAGCAGTTCTTC
TRBJ2-7,TRBV6-5,NA,NA,CASSYLHRAEQYF,TGTGCCAGCAGTTACCTCCACAGGGCCGAGCAGTACTTC
TRBJ1-3,TRBV7-8,once,TRBD1,CASSRIRPGQVRSGNTIYF,TGTGCCAGCAGCCGAATCCGACCTGGACAGGTCCGCTCTGGAAACACCATATATTTT
TRBJ2-7,TRBV5-4,NA,NA,CASSGGQNPYSEQYF,TGTGCCAGCAGCGGCGGACAGAACCCGTACTCCGAGCAGTACTTC
TRBJ2-3,TRBV11-2,NA,NA,CASSFGTSTDTQYF,TGTGCCAGCAGCTTCGGAACTAGCACAGATACGCAGTATTTT
TRBJ2-7,TRBV18,NA,NA,CASSPALSGYEQYF,TGTGCCAGCTCCCCTGCATTATCAGGGTACGAGCAGTACTTC
TRBJ2-7,TRBV4-2,NA,NA,CASSQDLGSDYEQYF,TGTGCCAGCAGCCAAGATCTTGGCTCCGACTACGAGCAGTACTTC
TRBJ1-1,TRBV18,NA,NA,CASSPGSVVTEAFF,TGTGCCAGCTCACCGGGCTCCGTAGTCACTGAAGCTTTCTTT
TRBJ1-1,TRBV28,once,NA,CASSFGYRDWAFF,TGTGCCAGCAGTTTTGGGTACCGGGATTGGGCTTTCTTT
TRBJ1-5,TRBV28,NA,TRBD1,CASSSGGQGNNQPQHF,TGTGCCAGCTCGTCCGGGGGACAGGGGAATAATCAGCCCCAGCATTTT
TRBJ2-2,TRBV7-9,NA,TRBD2,CASSPSGRAGTGELFF,TGTGCCAGCAGCCCCAGCGGGAGGGCCGGCACCGGGGAGCTGTTTTTT
TRBJ2-7,TRBV4-1,NA,TRBD2,CASSPGTSGRIDEQYF,TGCGCCAGCAGCCCAGGGACTAGCGGGAGGATAGACGAGCAGTACTTC
TRBJ1-5,TRBV29-1,NA,NA,CSVASAGGREPQHF,TGCAGCGTAGCCTCCGCCGGGGGGCGGGAGCCCCAGCATTTT
TRBJ2-5,TRBV5-4,NA,NA,CASSFEDVGRAQYF,TGTGCCAGCAGCTTCGAGGACGTGGGGCGGGCCCAGTACTTC
TRBJ1-1,TRBV7-9,NA,NA,CASMPPRIGTEAFF,TGTGCCAGCATGCCCCCGCGGATTGGGACTGAAGCTTTCTTT
TRBJ1-1,TRBV18,NA,TRBD1,CASSRDRVSEAFF,TGTGCCAGCTCCCGCGACAGGGTTTCTGAAGCTTTCTTT
TRBJ2-7,TRBV4-1,NA,NA,CASSQPDRIREQYF,TGCGCCAGCAGCCAACCCGACAGGATACGGGAGCAGTACTTC
TRBJ1-2,TRBV2,once,NA,CASSETKDYGYTF,TGTGCCAGCAGTGAGACCAAGGACTATGGCTACACCTTC
TRBJ2-7,TRBV7-9,NA,TRBD2,CASSLDQLAGRDREQYF,TGTGCCAGCAGCTTAGACCAACTAGCGGGAAGGGACCGCGAGCAGTACTTC
TRBJ2-1,TRBV4-1,NA,NA,CASSQKHGQSYNEQFF,TGCGCCAGCAGCCAAAAACACGGCCAATCCTACAATGAGCAGTTCTTC
TRBJ2-7,TRBV11-3,NA,NA,CASSLVVTHYEQYF,TGTGCCAGCAGCTTAGTGGTCACTCACTACGAGCAGTACTTC
TRBJ2-2,TRBV7-3,NA,NA,CASSLNPNTGELFF,TGTGCCAGCAGCTTGAATCCAAACACCGGGGAGCTGTTTTTT
TRBJ2-1,TRBV7-8,NA,NA,CASSLAQGRSYNEQFF,TGTGCCAGCAGCTTAGCCCAGGGGCGCTCCTACAATGAGCAGTTCTTC
TRBJ1-5,TRBV20-1,NA,NA,CSAKGGQPQHF,TGCAGTGCAAAGGGGGGTCAGCCCCAGCATTTT
TRBJ2-7,TRBV11-2,NA,NA,CASSLDIRGRSYEQYF,TGTGCCAGCAGCTTAGACATAAGGGGCCGATCCTACGAGCAGTACTTC
TRBJ1-5,TRBV18,NA,NA,CASSPSLQDQPQHF,TGTGCCAGCTCACCGAGTTTACAGGATCAGCCCCAGCATTTT